The clone carrying this T cell receptor (beta chain) was detected ten times or more. The target antigen is unknown. The data were taken from a study of T cells in Graves' hyperthyroidism and ophthalmopathy. Broader study findings: Within blood appeared most thyroid clonotypes that had expanded above 0.001.

Researchers amplified the TCR beta CDR3 regions from RNA transcripts. First-round RT-PCR targeting the TCR CDR3 was performed with the HTBI primer set. A single record per CDR3 protein comes from TCRdb applying MiXCR to the multiplex PCR reads. This table holds about 210,000 distinct CDR3 sequences, about a sixth found once. The clonotype comes from a man aged 35-49 years with Graves' hyperthyroidism. Sequencing was performed on blood.

The CDR3 here is CASNFGGQETQYF. The CDR3 DNA is TGTGCCAGCAACTTCGGGGGCCAAGAGACCCAGTACTTC. The gene calls are TRBV7-9 and TRBJ2-5; TRBD2 might be the D (6 bases). V gave up 7 bases and J gave up 1 base, with 10 bases separating them. This CDR3 has 13 residues. Germline lookup yields CDR1 SEHNR and CDR2 FQNEAQ (reference sequence).